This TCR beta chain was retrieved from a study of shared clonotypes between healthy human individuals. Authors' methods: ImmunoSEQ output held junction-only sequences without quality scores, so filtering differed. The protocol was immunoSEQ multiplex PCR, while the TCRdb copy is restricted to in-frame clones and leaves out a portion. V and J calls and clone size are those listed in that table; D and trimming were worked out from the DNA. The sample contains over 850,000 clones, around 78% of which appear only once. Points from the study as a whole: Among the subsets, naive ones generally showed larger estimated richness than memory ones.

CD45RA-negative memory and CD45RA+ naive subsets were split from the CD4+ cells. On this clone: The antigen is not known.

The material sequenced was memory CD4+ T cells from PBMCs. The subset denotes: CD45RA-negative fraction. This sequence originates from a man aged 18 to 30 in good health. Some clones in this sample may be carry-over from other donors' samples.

The DNA for the CDR3 is TGTGCCATCAGTGAGTCCGGACTGATAGGGACTAGCGACTCCTACGAGCAGTACTTC. It yields the protein CAISESGLIGTSDSYEQYF. This chain connects TRBV10-3 to TRBJ2-7; 10 bases align to TRBD2. Losses at the gene ends were 0 bases for V and 0 bases for J; bases not matched to a gene: 11. Germline V gene lookup returns CDR1 ENHRY and CDR2 SYGVKD. This CDR3 region has 19 residues.